The rows below give T cell receptor beta chains drawn from one sample of a study of T cells in Graves' hyperthyroidism and ophthalmopathy. TCRdb reanalysed the multiplex PCR reads using MiXCR and keeps one entry per CDR3 protein. The sample has about 380,000 distinct CDR3 sequences, about 14% seen once. Sequencing was done on a sample of blood. The receptors shown here come from a woman in her twenties or thirties with Graves' ophthalmopathy. The CDR3 runs from the conserved cysteine through the conserved F or W. A D gene is named only where the DNA matches it firmly. Clone size, where shown, is once, few, many, or a class for clones that have expanded.

clone size | J gene | D gene | V gene | CDR3 length | CDR3 protein | CDR3 DNA
many | TRBJ1-1 | - | TRBV20-1 | 15 | CSARDHPGRYPEAFF | TGCAGTGCTAGAGATCACCCGGGACGGTACCCTGAAGCTTTCTTT
many | TRBJ2-7 | - | TRBV5-6 | 12 | CASSFTSFEQYF | TGTGCCAGCAGCTTCACATCCTTCGAGCAGTACTTC
- | TRBJ2-2 | TRBD2 | TRBV12-3/TRBV12-4 | 18 | CASSLGTSGGSNTGELFF | TGTGCCAGCAGTCTAGGGACTAGCGGGGGGTCGAACACCGGGGAGCTGTTTTTT
- | TRBJ1-6 | - | TRBV20-1 | 16 | CSASQGPPSYNSPLHF | TGCAGTGCTAGTCAGGGGCCACCCTCCTATAATTCACCCCTCCACTTT
many | TRBJ1-2 | TRBD1 | TRBV28 | 17 | CASIIAGGQGSNYGYTF | TGTGCCAGCATCATCGCCGGGGGACAGGGCAGTAACTATGGCTACACCTTC
few | TRBJ2-1 | - | TRBV20-1 | 14 | CSANGGSYYNEQFF | TGCAGTGCTAACGGGGGCAGCTACTACAATGAGCAGTTCTTC
many | TRBJ2-5 | TRBD2 | TRBV20-1 | 16 | CSANPVLAGNQETQYF | TGCAGTGCCAATCCCGTACTAGCGGGCAACCAAGAGACCCAGTACTTC
many | TRBJ1-2 | - | TRBV6-1 | 16 | CASSSPSTGWFDGYTF | TGTGCCAGCAGTTCCCCGTCGACAGGATGGTTCGATGGCTACACCTTC
- | TRBJ2-1 | TRBD1 | TRBV19 | 15 | CASAPDRASYNEQFF | TGTGCCAGTGCGCCCGACAGGGCCTCCTACAATGAGCAGTTCTTC
- | TRBJ2-2 | - | TRBV19 | 18 | CASSIWTGAGPLAGELFF | TGTGCCAGTAGTATTTGGACGGGGGCGGGGCCCCTGGCCGGGGAGCTGTTTTTT
- | TRBJ1-5 | - | TRBV19 | 14 | CASSIDPDYQPQHF | TGTGCCAGTAGTATAGACCCAGACTATCAGCCCCAGCATTTT
few | TRBJ1-4 | - | TRBV11-2 | 19 | CASSLFPPGAGFANEKLFF | TGTGCCAGCAGCTTATTCCCCCCTGGTGCGGGGTTCGCTAATGAAAAACTGTTTTTT